Below, 2 T cell receptor beta chains from the same sample are listed, as sequenced in a study of blood T cell repertoires in COVID-19. Sequencing was performed with immunoSEQ multiplex PCR; in TCRdb, only in-frame clones are kept and a portion is missing. In the table there are 200,000 to 300,000 clones, around 88% of which are singletons. The sequenced material came from peripheral blood. Receptors originate from a woman in her 30s with COVID-19, enrolled during active disease.

V gene TRBV7-2 combines with J gene TRBJ2-2, with D tentatively TRBD2 (6 bases). CDR1 and CDR2 (germline): SGHTA, FQGNSA. The ends were cut back, 3 bases at V and 4 bases at J, with 12 bases in the middle. The CDR3 covers 15 residues. The CDR3 bases are TGTGCCAGCAGCTTTCAGACTAGAGGCACCGGGGAGCTGTTTTTT. Amino acids: CASSFQTRGTGELFF.

The chain combines TRBV4-3 with TRBJ1-6, with D perhaps TRBD1 (6 bases). Trimming removed 3 bases at V and 10 bases at J, with 13 bases between. Looked up from germline, CDR1 is LGHNA and CDR2 is YSLEER. The CDR3 runs to 14 residues. The CDR3 here is CASSHDDGQSPLHF. The CDR3, as DNA: TGCGCCAGCAGCCATGATGACGGACAGTCACCCCTCCACTTT.